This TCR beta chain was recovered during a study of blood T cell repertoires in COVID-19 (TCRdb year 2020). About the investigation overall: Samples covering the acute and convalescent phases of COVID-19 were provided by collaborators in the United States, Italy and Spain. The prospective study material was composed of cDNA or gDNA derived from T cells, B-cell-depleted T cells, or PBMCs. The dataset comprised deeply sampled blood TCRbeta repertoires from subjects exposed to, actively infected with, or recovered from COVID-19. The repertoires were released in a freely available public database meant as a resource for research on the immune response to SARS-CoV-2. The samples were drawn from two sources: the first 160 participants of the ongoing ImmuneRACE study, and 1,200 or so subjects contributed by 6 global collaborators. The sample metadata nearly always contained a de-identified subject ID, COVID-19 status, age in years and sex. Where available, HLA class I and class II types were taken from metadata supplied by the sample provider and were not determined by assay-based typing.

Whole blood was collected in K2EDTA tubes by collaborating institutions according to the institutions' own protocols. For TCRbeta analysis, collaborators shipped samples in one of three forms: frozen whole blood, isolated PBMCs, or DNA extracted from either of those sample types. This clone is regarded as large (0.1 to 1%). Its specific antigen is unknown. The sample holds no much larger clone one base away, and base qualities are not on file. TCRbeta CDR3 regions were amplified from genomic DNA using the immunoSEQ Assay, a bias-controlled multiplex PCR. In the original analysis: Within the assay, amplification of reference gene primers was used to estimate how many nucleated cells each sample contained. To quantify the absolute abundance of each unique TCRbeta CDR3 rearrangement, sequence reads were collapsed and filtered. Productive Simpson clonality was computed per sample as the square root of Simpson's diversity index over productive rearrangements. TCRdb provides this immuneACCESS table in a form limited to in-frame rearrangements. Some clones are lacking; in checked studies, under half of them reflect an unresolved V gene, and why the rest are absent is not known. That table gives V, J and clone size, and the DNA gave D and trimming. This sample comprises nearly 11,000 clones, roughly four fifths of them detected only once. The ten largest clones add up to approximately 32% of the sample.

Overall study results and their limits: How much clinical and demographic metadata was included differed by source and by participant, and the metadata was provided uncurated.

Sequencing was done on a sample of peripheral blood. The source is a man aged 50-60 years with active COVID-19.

The encoded CDR3 is CASSEGETGYEQYF. The nucleotide sequence reads as follows: TGCGCCAGCAGTGAAGGGGAAACCGGCTACGAGCAGTACTTC. The sequence links TRBV10-1 to TRBJ2-7; the D gene is possibly TRBD1, with 5 bases matching. The CDR3 goes from the cysteine to the phenylalanine over 14 residues. Only the CDR3 part of the read is kept: 42 bases, read in frame from the first base. The germline V gene (reference sequence) yields WNHNN for CDR1 and SYGVQD for CDR2. V and J lose 3 bases and 3 bases, and a span of 12 bases separates them.